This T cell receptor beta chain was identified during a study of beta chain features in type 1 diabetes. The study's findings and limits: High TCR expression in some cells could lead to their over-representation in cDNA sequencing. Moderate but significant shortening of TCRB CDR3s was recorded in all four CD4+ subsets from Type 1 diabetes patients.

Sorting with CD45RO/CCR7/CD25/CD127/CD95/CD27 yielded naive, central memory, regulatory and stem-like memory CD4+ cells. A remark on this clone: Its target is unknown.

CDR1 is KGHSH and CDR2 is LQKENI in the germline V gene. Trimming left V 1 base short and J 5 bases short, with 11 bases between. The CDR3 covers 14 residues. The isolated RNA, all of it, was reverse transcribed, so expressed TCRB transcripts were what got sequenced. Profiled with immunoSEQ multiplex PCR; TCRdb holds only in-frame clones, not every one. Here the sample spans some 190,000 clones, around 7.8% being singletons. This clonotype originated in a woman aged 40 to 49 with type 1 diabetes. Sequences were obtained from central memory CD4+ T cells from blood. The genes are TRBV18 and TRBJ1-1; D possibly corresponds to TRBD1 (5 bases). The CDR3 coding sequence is TGTGCCAGCTCACCACAGGGGATAGAGACTGAAGCTTTCTTT. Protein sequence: CASSPQGIETEAFF.